The clone carrying this TCR beta chain was detected a few times. The V gene lost 1 base and the J gene lost 6 bases, with 10 bases spanning the gap. Germline V gene data show CDR1 as LGHDT and CDR2 as YNNKEL (reference sequence). The CDR3 is made up of 14 amino acids. Original processing methods: From reference gene primer amplification, estimates of nucleated cell counts were derived. Here immunoSEQ multiplex PCR was the method, and the copy in TCRdb shows in-frame clones only, minus some. For V, J and clone size, that table is used; D and trimming come from the DNA. The top ten clones hold roughly 0.84% of a sample with over 450,000 clones, 85% to 90% of them seen once. The record originates from a study of blood T cell repertoires in COVID-19. Across the whole study: Sites across the United States, Italy and Spain contributed samples from acute and convalescent COVID-19. From T cells, B-cell-depleted T cells, or PBMCs came the material, which was cDNA or gDNA.

The sequencing input was peripheral blood. This chain links TRBV3-1 (or the pseudogene TRBV3-2) with TRBJ1-5; no clear D. The source of this sequence is a man aged 18 to 35 with COVID-19, enrolled during active disease. The CDR3 DNA reads as TGTGCCAGCAGCCAAGGGAGTGGAAGTCAGCCCCAGCATTTT. Translation gives CASSQGSGSQPQHF.